This TCR beta chain was profiled in a study of blood T cell repertoires in COVID-19. Study-level information: PBMCs, B-cell-depleted T cells, or T cells provided the cDNA or gDNA that made up the material.

Germline CDR1 and CDR2: SGHDT and YYEEEE. This CDR3 contains 15 residues. V lost 0 bases, J lost 4 bases, and 5 bases stayed unmatched. The repertoire was sequenced with immunoSEQ multiplex PCR; TCRdb's copy has only in-frame clones and lacks some. This repertoire shows 130,000 or so clones, 80% to 90% found once; its top ten account for less than 4%. The cohort comprised adults aged 18 to 89 years residing in approximately 25 US areas. The origin of this receptor is a woman between 45 and 60 years old with acute COVID-19. Source material: PBMCs or T cells enriched from blood (not recorded which). The chain links TRBV5-6 to TRBJ1-1; 8 bases line up with TRBD1. The CDR3 is CASSLGGTGGTEAFF. The CDR3, as DNA: TGTGCCAGCAGCTTGGGTGGGACAGGAGGCACTGAAGCTTTCTTT.